What follows are 2 T cell receptor beta chains derived from one specimen sequenced in a study of blood T cells in healthy people across ages (dated by TCRdb to the mid-2010s). The library came from 5' RACE. The sequencer was an Illumina HiSeq 2500. A second PCR of roughly 7 to 12 cycles was run with a J-beta primer mix and a sample-barcoded 5' primer. TCRdb ran its own pipeline on the public reads, namely fastp trimming at Q25 and MiXCR clone calling, and kept in-frame beta chains. Rows merge per CDR3 protein into single entries with the most common DNA and genes. The sample table records some 1.7 million distinct CDR3 sequences; roughly 27% of these occur just once. The ten largest clones capture 7% to 9% of the sample. Sequenced material: blood. The receptors derive from a woman aged 25-40 years in good health.

In its sample, this clonotype was seen a few times. V gene TRBV6-4 combines with J gene TRBJ2-1; D gene unclear. The CDR3 totals 14 residues. V lost 5 bases and J lost 3, with 11 bases in between. The V gene's germline CDR1 is MRHNA and CDR2 SNTAGT. This chain's CDR3 is CASSPLPSYNEQFF. The CDR3 region has the DNA TGTGCCAGCAGTCCTCTCCCTAGCTACAATGAGCAGTTCTTC.

This chain links TRBV20-1 with TRBJ2-5; 10 nucleotides line up with TRBD2. Germline assignment: CDR1 DFQATT and CDR2 SNEGSKA (reference sequence). J lost 11 bases, V lost 0 bases, and 12 bases had no gene match. The CDR3 totals 15 residues. The CDR3 nucleotides are TGCAGTGCTAGAGAGGGACTAGCGCGTTACAATGAGCAGTACTTC. This codes for CSAREGLARYNEQYF.